What follows are 12 T cell receptor beta chains derived from one specimen sequenced in a study of blood T cell repertoires in COVID-19. TCRdb keeps only in-frame clones here, not all; method: immunoSEQ multiplex PCR. The data contain 55,000 to 80,000 clones, approximately 83% of them singletons. The sample consisted of peripheral blood. The source of these receptors is a man in his 70s with acute or convalescent COVID-19.

V is TRBV15 and J is TRBJ2-5, with a weak D call TRBD1 (5 bases). Trimming took off 1 base at V and 5 bases at J, with 26 bases between the two ends. The CDR3 loop spans 19 amino acids. Germline V gives CDR1 LNHNV, CDR2 YYDKDF (reference sequence). CDR3 nucleotide sequence: TGTGCCACCAGCAGAGGCCAACCCACAGGTTTTTCGAGAATCGAGACCCAGTACTTC. Translated: CATSRGQPTGFSRIETQYF.

V and J are TRBV27 and TRBJ1-3, with D unclear. The CDR3 is made up of 13 amino acids. The ends were cut back, 6 bases at V and 7 bases at J, with 13 bases in the middle. The germline V gene encodes CDR1 MNHEY and CDR2 SMNVEV (reference sequence). CDR3 DNA: TGTGCCAGCAGAGGGCAGGAGGAGAACACCATATATTTT. Amino acid sequence: CASRGQEENTIYF.

The CDR3 region has the DNA TGTGCCAGCAGTCCCCGATCCGGGGACGGGGAGCTGTTTTTT. The encoded protein is CASSPRSGDGELFF. The V call is TRBV6-5, the J call TRBJ2-2; tentatively, D is TRBD2 (5 bases). This CDR3 has 14 residues. The V gene's germline CDR1 is MNHEY and CDR2 SVGAGI. Deletions cut 5 bases from V and 7 bases from J, with 14 bases between.

The rearrangement joins TRBV4-1 to TRBJ2-3; D may be TRBD2 (6 bases). The CDR3 runs to 14 residues. The germline CDR1 and CDR2 sequences are MGHRA and YSYEKL. The V gene lost 4 bases and the J gene lost 2 bases, with 10 bases spanning the gap. CDR3 sequence: CASSLTGATDTQYF. The CDR3 DNA follows: TGCGCCAGCAGCCTTACGGGAGCCACAGATACGCAGTATTTT.

The CDR3 reads CASSGMEVLNEQFF. The CDR3 DNA sequence: TGTGCCAGCAGTGGTATGGAGGTCCTCAATGAGCAGTTCTTC. J is TRBJ2-1 and V is TRBV25-1; maybe TRBD2 (5 bases). V lost 4 bases and J lost 6, with 13 bases in between. The length of the CDR3 is 14 residues. Germline V CDR1 and CDR2: MGHDK, SYGVNS.

The V and J genes are TRBV9 and TRBJ2-1, with 11 bases that match TRBD2. The V and J ends lost 3 bases and 4 bases, in that order; junction bases with no gene match: 6. From germline, CDR1 is SGDLS and CDR2 YYNGEE. The CDR3 has 16 amino acids. DNA of the CDR3: TGTGCCAGCAGCGCCAGGACTAGCGGGTTATACAATGAGCAGTTCTTC. It specifies CASSARTSGLYNEQFF.

The chain carries TRBV7-8 and TRBJ2-1, with TRBD1 matching over 9 bases. V was clipped by 6 bases and J by 6 bases; unmatched bases: 9. The V gene's germline CDR1 is SGHVS and CDR2 FQNEAQ. The CDR3 covers 15 residues. The CDR3 DNA reads as TGTGCCAGCAGTCGGGACAGGGTAAAACGCAATGAGCAGTTCTTC. Translating gives CASSRDRVKRNEQFF.

The V and J genes are TRBV12-2 and TRBJ2-7; the DNA was not compared with TRBD1, the D call given in the table. TRBV12-2 is classified as a pseudogene. This CDR3 spans 17 amino acids. CDR3 sequence: CASRLAMGAHWKHEQYF. CDR3 nucleotides: TGTGCAAGTCGCTTAGCGATGGGGGCCCACTGGAAGCACGAGCAGTACTTC.

Regarding this clone: Other DNA sequences in the sample encode the same CDR3. The rearrangement joins TRBV12-3 or TRBV12-4 to TRBJ1-5, with no clear D. The CDR3 loop spans 13 amino acids. Trimming took 2 bases from V and 4 from J, leaving 6 bases between them. The CDR3 DNA sequence: TGTGCCAGCAGTTTACGAGAGAATCAGCCCCAGCATTTT. Its translation is CASSLRENQPQHF.

As to this clone: Its ends do not fully match the called genes, so a read error is possible. This chain's CDR3 is CASIEDRRDNSPLHF. The CDR3 DNA is TGTGCCAGCATTGAAGACAGGAGGGATAATTCACCCCTCCACTTT. The chain couples TRBV2 to TRBJ1-6, with TRBD1 as a possible D gene (6 bases). Germline CDR1 and CDR2: SNHLY and FYNNEI. The CDR3 is 15 amino acids. Complete variable domain (other parts from reference TRBV2 and TRBJ1-6): EPEVTQTPSHQVTQMGQEVILRCVPISNHLYFYWYRQILGQKVEFLVSFYNNEISEKSEIFDDQFSVERPDGSNFTLKIRSTKLEDSAMYFCASIEDRRDNSPLHFGNGTRLTVT.

This chain uses TRBV30 with TRBJ1-4, with D possibly matching TRBD1 (5 bases). The CDR3 runs 16 residues. With 3 bases removed from V and 8 bases from J, the gap between germline ends came to 22 bases. From germline, CDR1 is GTSNPN and CDR2 SVGIG (reference sequence). CDR3 sequence (DNA): TGTGCCTGGAGCTCCGCGAGAGCGGGGGTTGGGGAAAAACTGTTTTTT. It is translated as CAWSSARAGVGEKLFF.

The chain uses TRBV5-4 and TRBJ1-3, with D tentatively TRBD1 (6 bases). This CDR3 region has 15 residues. V was trimmed by 0 bases and J by 2 bases, leaving 9 bases between them. The germline V gene encodes CDR1 SGHNT and CDR2 YYREEE (reference sequence). CDR3 in DNA: TGTGCCAGCAGCTTGGACAGGGCAGCTGGAAACACCATATATTTT. Encoded protein: CASSLDRAAGNTIYF.